These 23 T cell receptor beta chains were sequenced from one sample in a study of cytomegalovirus exposure and HLA in healthy donors. The PCR had 60 Vbeta and 13 Jbeta primers. Assay: immunoSEQ multiplex PCR; the TCRdb copy retains only in-frame clones and omits some. The sample carries under 200,000 clones, around four fifths recorded once. Sequencing was carried out using PBMCs. Receptors originate from a woman between 25 and 40 years old in good health and CMV-seronegative.

This clone has only one observation. The rearrangement uses TRBV7-8 and TRBJ2-7; maybe TRBD1 (5 bases). Germline CDR1 SGHVS, CDR2 FQNEAQ. V was cut by 6 bases and J by 3 bases, with 24 bases left in between. This CDR3 comprises 17 residues. In nucleotides, the CDR3 is TGTGCCAGCAGACCAATCTTGCAGGGAATAACCTTCTACGAGCAGTACTTC. This gives the protein CASRPILQGITFYEQYF.

To note about this clone: This CDR3 is also generated by other DNA sequences in the sample. J is TRBJ1-6 and V is TRBV10-3, with 8 bases that match TRBD1. J lost 10 bases, V lost 7 bases, and 6 bases had no gene match. The CDR3 is 13 amino acids. Germline V CDR1 and CDR2: ENHRY, SYGVKD. The chain's CDR3 is CAITGQGDSPLHF. For the CDR3, the DNA is TGTGCCATCACTGGACAGGGAGACTCACCCCTCCACTTT.

The chain carries TRBV2 and TRBJ2-2; 11 bases are shared with TRBD2. V lost 6 bases, J lost 5 bases, and 5 bases stayed unmatched. CDR1 and CDR2 from the germline V gene are SNHLY and FYNNEI. The CDR3 is 15 residues long. The CDR3 sequence is CASRLAGGRTGELFF. The CDR3 DNA is TGTGCCAGCAGGCTAGCGGGGGGTCGGACCGGGGAGCTGTTTTTT.

CDR3 amino acids: CASSQVKGDTYEQYF. DNA for the CDR3: TGCGCCAGCAGCCAGGTTAAGGGGGATACCTACGAGCAGTACTTC. The rearrangement links TRBV4-1 to TRBJ2-7; D may be TRBD1 (6 bases). Germline values: CDR1 MGHRA, CDR2 YSYEKL. This CDR3 has 15 residues. Trimming cost V 3 bases and J 2 bases, with 14 bases left between them.

V and J are TRBV13 and TRBJ1-4; 7 positions agree with TRBD1. V shed 3 bases, J shed 7 bases, and the junction held 5 bases outside the gene matches. This CDR3 is built from 14 residues. Germline V gene data show CDR1 as PRHDT and CDR2 as FYEKMQ (reference sequence). The CDR3 DNA reads TGTGCCAGCAGCTTTCGACAGGGCGGTGAAAAACTGTTTTTT. It is translated as CASSFRQGGEKLFF. The variable domain in full, completed from reference TRBV13 and TRBJ1-4, reads AAGVIQSPRHLIKEKRETATLKCYPIPRHDTVYWYQQGPGQDPQFLISFYEKMQSDKGSIPDRFSAQQFSDYHSELNMSSLELGDSALYFCASSFRQGGEKLFFGSGTQLSVL.

The gene calls are TRBV28 and TRBJ1-2; D possibly corresponds to TRBD1 (5 bases). CDR3 length equals 13 residues. V lost 7 bases, J lost 4 bases, and 13 bases lay in between. Per the germline V gene, CDR1 is MDHEN and CDR2 is SYDVKM. CDR3 DNA sequence: TGTGCCAGCACCTACCAGGGAGGCTATGGCTACACCTTC. Its protein is CASTYQGGYGYTF.

V usage is TRBV2 and J usage is TRBJ1-1; a possible D gene is TRBD1 (5 bases). Germline-derived CDR1 and CDR2 are SNHLY and FYNNEI. The CDR3 totals 13 residues. Deletions cut 6 bases from V and 7 bases from J, with 15 bases between. CDR3 residues: CASSEQVPFEAFF. The CDR3 region has the DNA TGTGCCAGCAGCGAACAGGTACCTTTTGAAGCTTTCTTT.

This clone was counted only a few times. This chain links TRBV5-4 with TRBJ2-5; the match to TRBD2 covers 9 bases. Germline-derived CDR1 and CDR2 are SGHNT and YYREEE (reference sequence). V dropped 2 bases and J dropped 5; count of bases not matched to a gene: 4. The CDR3 extends over 14 amino acids. The chain's CDR3 is CASSFGGGAETQYF. The CDR3 region has the DNA TGTGCCAGCAGCTTCGGCGGGGGGGCGGAGACCCAGTACTTC.

V is TRBV5-1 and J is TRBJ2-7; 8 bases agree with TRBD1. Trimming took 3 bases from V and 2 from J; bases not matched to a gene: 7. Per germline, CDR1 SGHRS and CDR2 YFSETQ. CDR3 length equals 15 residues. The CDR3 coding sequence is TGCGCCAGCAGCTGGGGGACAGGTGTTACCTACGAGCAGTACTTC. It codes for CASSWGTGVTYEQYF.

V gene TRBV29-1 combines with J gene TRBJ1-1, with D unclear. The V gene lost 5 bases and the J gene lost 1 base, with 14 bases spanning the gap. CDR1 and CDR2 from the germline V gene are SQVTM and ANQGSEA. The CDR3 runs to 14 residues. CDR3 coding DNA: TGCAGCGTTCCCCGAATGGCAGGGAACACTGAAGCTTTCTTT. It codes for CSVPRMAGNTEAFF. Drawing the rest from reference TRBV29-1 and TRBJ1-1, the complete variable domain is SAVISQKPSRDICQRGTSLTIQCQVDSQVTMMFWYRQQPGQSLTLIATANQGSEATYESGFVIDKFPISRPNLTFSTLTVSNMSPEDSSIYLCSVPRMAGNTEAFFGQGTRLTVV.

The rearrangement uses TRBV4-1 and TRBJ2-7; 8 bases fit TRBD1. This CDR3 region has 16 residues. The J segment lost 1 base and the V segment lost 2 bases, leaving 7 bases of the junction unmatched. Germline V CDR1 and CDR2: MGHRA, YSYEKL. CDR3 coding DNA: TGCGCCAGCAGCCAACAGGACAGGGATCCATCCTACGAGCAGTACTTC. Translated: CASSQQDRDPSYEQYF.

The chain has TRBV27 and TRBJ1-3; D uncertain. This CDR3 has 14 amino acids. Germline CDR1 and CDR2: MNHEY and SMNVEV (reference sequence). Trimming took 0 bases from V and 3 from J, leaving 6 bases between them. CDR3 DNA sequence: TGTGCCAGCAGTTTATCGGCAGATGGAAACACCATATATTTT. Translating gives CASSLSADGNTIYF.

The rearrangement uses TRBV9 and TRBJ2-3; tentative D call: TRBD2 (6 bases). The germline V gene encodes CDR1 SGDLS and CDR2 YYNGEE. This CDR3 has 14 residues. Trimming removed 0 bases from V and 3 bases from J, with 8 bases in between. The CDR3 DNA reads TGTGCCAGCAGCGTAGGGGGGGTGACAGATACGCAGTATTTT. This translates into CASSVGGVTDTQYF.

Remarks on this clone: Since no conserved phenylalanine or tryptophan closes the CDR3, a read error is the likely cause. The chain employs TRBV5-4 and TRBJ2-2; D call uncertain. Germline CDR1 reads SGHNT; CDR2 reads YYREEE (reference sequence). The CDR3 contains 14 residues. V lost 2 bases, J lost 5 bases, and 10 bases lay in between. The CDR3 spells CASSFGVMTGELFS. The CDR3 DNA reads TGTGCCAGCAGCTTTGGGGTAATGACCGGGGAGCTGTTTTCT.

The V and J genes are TRBV5-1 and TRBJ1-1, with D perhaps matching TRBD1 (5 bases). CDR1 is SGHRS and CDR2 is YFSETQ in the germline V gene. Trimming stripped 5 bases from V and 4 bases from J, with 15 bases between. This CDR3 comprises 14 residues. The DNA of the CDR3 is TGCGCCAGCAGTGAAATGGCCGGGGGCACTGAAGCTTTCTTT. Its translation: CASSEMAGGTEAFF.

The chain recombines TRBV7-9 with TRBJ1-2; D call uncertain. There are 18 residues in the CDR3. From germline, CDR1 is SEHNR and CDR2 FQNEAQ (reference sequence). Trimming stripped 1 base from V and 5 bases from J, with 23 bases between. The CDR3 loop reads CASSLVGPAGLLSYGYTF. Written as DNA, the CDR3 is TGTGCCAGCAGCTTAGTTGGGCCGGCAGGTCTCCTATCTTATGGCTACACCTTC.

The CDR3 DNA reads TGTGCCTGGAGTGCGGACAGCGCTGGAAACACCATATATTTT. Encoded protein: CAWSADSAGNTIYF. This chain joins TRBV30 and TRBJ1-3; tentatively, D is TRBD1 (6 bases). The CDR3 runs to 14 residues. Trimming shortened V by 1 base and J by 2 bases, and 9 bases separated the two germline ends. Germline assignment: CDR1 GTSNPN and CDR2 SVGIG (reference sequence).

The CDR3, as DNA: TGTGCCGGACAGAATACAGGGGCTACCTACGAGCAGTACTTC. Protein sequence: CAGQNTGATYEQYF. The chain is built from TRBV30 and TRBJ2-7, with 7 bases lining up with TRBD1. Germline values: CDR1 GTSNPN, CDR2 SVGIG (reference sequence). V was pared by 8 bases and J by 2 bases, with 12 bases of the junction left unmatched. The CDR3 has 14 amino acids. The full variable domain, completed using reference TRBV30 and TRBJ2-7, is SQTIHQWPATLVQPVGSPLSLECTVEGTSNPNLYWYRQAAGRGLQLLFYSVGIGQISSEVPQNLSASRPQDRQFILSSKKLLLSDSGFYLCAGQNTGATYEQYFGPGTRLTVT.

The V and J genes are TRBV29-1 and TRBJ1-5, with D possibly TRBD1 on 5 matching bases. The CDR3 spans 13 residues. The ends were cut back, 4 bases at V and 3 bases at J, with 10 bases in the middle. CDR1 is SQVTM and CDR2 is ANQGSEA in the germline V gene. The DNA for the CDR3 is TGCAGCGTTGGGGGGGAGCACAATCAGCCCCAGCATTTT. Its translation is CSVGGEHNQPQHF.

Within the sample, this clone is medium-sized (0.01 to 0.1%). The chain links TRBV2 to TRBJ2-2, with 10 positions matching TRBD2. The V gene's germline CDR1 is SNHLY and CDR2 FYNNEI. The ends lost 5 bases at V and 5 bases at J; junction bases unmatched: 5. There are 15 residues in the CDR3. CDR3 protein: CASSKSGGATGELFF. CDR3 nucleotides: TGTGCCAGCAGTAAGAGCGGGGGGGCTACCGGGGAGCTGTTTTTT.

The chain uses TRBV5-5 and TRBJ1-2; D gene uncertain. Germline values: CDR1 SGHKS, CDR2 YYEKEE (reference sequence). V was trimmed by 2 bases and J by 0 bases, leaving 5 bases between them. This CDR3 spans 13 amino acids. The DNA of the CDR3 is TGTGCCAGCAGCTTTATATCTAACTATGGCTACACCTTC. It specifies CASSFISNYGYTF.

This chain links TRBV18 with TRBJ2-1; 9 bases match TRBD1. Trimming took 2 bases from V and 6 from J; bases not matched to a gene: 17. Per the germline V gene, CDR1 is KGHSH and CDR2 is LQKENI. This CDR3 contains 19 residues. This CDR3 reads CASSPTGTGRISVGNEQFF. The CDR3 DNA reads TGTGCCAGCTCACCAACCGGGACAGGGAGAATTTCGGTGGGCAATGAGCAGTTCTTC.

V and J are TRBV29-1 and TRBJ1-1, with D perhaps TRBD1 (6 bases). The CDR3 totals 14 residues. Germline loops: CDR1 SQVTM, CDR2 ANQGSEA. The ends were cut back, 1 base at V and 2 bases at J, with 11 bases in the middle. The CDR3 loop reads CSVEGPGHNTEAFF. CDR3 DNA sequence: TGCAGCGTTGAAGGTCCGGGACACAACACTGAAGCTTTCTTT.